The source of this TCR beta chain is a study of a mutant IDH1 vaccine in newly diagnosed glioma. Details on this clone: Its antigen is still unknown.

Time point here: week 23, last vaccination. Mutant IDH1 20-mer peptide, at 300 ug, made up each vaccine dose, with topical imiquimod. The data were produced by immunoSEQ multiplex PCR, yet TCRdb's version contains in-frame clones alone and is incomplete. Here the sample spans tens of thousands of clones, about four fifths being singletons. The clonotype comes from a man aged 40-49 years with glioma. Sequenced here: PBMCs, sampled from a glioma patient whose treatment included an IDH1 peptide vaccine.

Here the CDR3 reads CASSQDRDYGYTF. In DNA, the CDR3 is TGTGCCAGCAGTCAGGACAGGGACTATGGCTACACCTTC. The chain uses TRBV6-6 and TRBJ1-2; 8 nucleotides line up with TRBD1. Germline V gene sequence: CDR1 MNHNY, CDR2 SVGAGI (reference sequence). The ends lost 5 bases at V and 3 bases at J; junction bases unmatched: 2. The CDR3 totals 13 residues.